Below, 3 T cell receptor beta chains from the same sample are listed, as sequenced in a study of T cell responses to AZD1222 COVID-19 vaccine. Data came from immunoSEQ multiplex PCR; TCRdb stores just in-frame clones and leaves some out. The sample lists about 62,000 clones, roughly 90% occurring once. The input for sequencing was peripheral blood, taken on day 0 of AZD1222 vaccination. These receptors all come from an adult in good health.

J is TRBJ2-2 and V is TRBV29-1; no firm D call. Germline loops: CDR1 SQVTM, CDR2 ANQGSEA. The CDR3 is 10 amino acids. V lost 6 bases to trimming and J lost 6 bases, with 5 bases between them. For the CDR3, the DNA is TGCAGCGTCGGGTCCGGGGAGCTGTTTTTT. It translates to CSVGSGELFF.

This clone came up once. The chain links TRBV6-5 to TRBJ1-2, with 8 positions matching TRBD1. V was pared by 0 bases and J by 4 bases, with 4 bases of the junction left unmatched. There are 15 residues in the CDR3. Germline values: CDR1 MNHEY, CDR2 SVGAGI. The CDR3 coding sequence is TGTGCCAGCAGTTACTCGGGACAGGAGTCCTATGGCTACACCTTC. Protein product: CASSYSGQESYGYTF.

This chain joins TRBV19 and TRBJ2-7, with D possibly matching TRBD2 (5 bases). The CDR3 is 11 residues long. V lost 6 bases and J 4 bases, leaving 7 bases between the germline ends. Per germline, CDR1 LNHDA and CDR2 SQIVND (reference sequence). The chain's CDR3 is CASSRGYEQYF. As DNA, the CDR3 is TGTGCCAGTAGCCGAGGGTACGAGCAGTACTTC.